This T cell receptor beta chain is from a study of cytomegalovirus exposure and HLA in healthy donors. In nominal health when sampled, donors likely had unrecorded immune exposures nonetheless. Germline CDR1 SGHVS, CDR2 FQNEAQ. The CDR3 extends over 16 amino acids. Trimming pared 3 bases from V and 6 bases from J, leaving 18 bases between. The PCR made use of 60 Vbeta and 13 Jbeta primers. Here immunoSEQ multiplex PCR was the method, and the copy in TCRdb shows in-frame clones only, minus some. This listing includes approximately 110,000 clones. The specimen sequenced was PBMCs. The TCR was taken from a man in his forties in good health and CMV-seronegative. The V call is TRBV7-8, the J call TRBJ2-1, with no clear D. The CDR3 sequence is CASSFTMGGSFNEQFF. The CDR3 DNA sequence: TGTGCCAGCAGCTTCACTATGGGTGGTTCGTTCAATGAGCAGTTCTTC.